The 10 T cell receptor beta chains below all came from one sample that was sequenced in a study of blood T cell repertoires in COVID-19. Here immunoSEQ multiplex PCR was the method, and the copy in TCRdb shows in-frame clones only, minus some. This sample yields roughly 200,000 clones, of which nearly 90% are seen a single time; roughly 0.56% belongs to the top ten. Source material: peripheral blood. Receptors were obtained from a man aged 50 or older with acute or convalescent COVID-19.

The V call is TRBV28, the J call TRBJ1-2, with TRBD1 matching over 10 bases. The CDR3 covers 15 residues. CDR1 is MDHEN and CDR2 is SYDVKM in the germline V gene. The J segment lost 2 bases and the V segment lost 4 bases, leaving 4 bases of the junction unmatched. CDR3 amino acids: CASSWVGQGNYGYTF. CDR3 nucleotide sequence: TGTGCCAGCAGTTGGGTGGGACAGGGGAACTATGGCTACACCTTC.

The chain joins TRBV11-1 to TRBJ2-7; TRBD1 matches at 7 bases. Germline lookup yields CDR1 SGHAT and CDR2 FQDESV (reference sequence). V gave up 8 bases and J gave up 1 base; unmatched junction bases: 11. The CDR3 is 15 residues long. The CDR3 region has the DNA TGTGCCAGCTCCGGACCGAGGGGGCCTTCCTACGAGCAGTACTTC. Protein product: CASSGPRGPSYEQYF.

The chain couples TRBV7-8 to TRBJ2-5, with TRBD2 matching 12 bases. Germline V gives CDR1 SGHVS, CDR2 FQNEAQ. The CDR3 covers 19 residues. J was trimmed by 5 bases and V by 2 bases; bases with no gene match: 15. The CDR3 is CASSLRLWGLAGTGETQYF. CDR3 coding DNA: TGTGCCAGCAGCTTACGATTGTGGGGACTAGCGGGTACGGGGGAGACCCAGTACTTC.

The chain carries TRBV27 and TRBJ2-6; TRBD1 is a possible D gene (5 bases). From germline, CDR1 is MNHEY and CDR2 SMNVEV (reference sequence). The CDR3 covers 18 residues. Trimming removed 2 bases at V and 0 bases at J, with 14 bases between. The CDR3 sequence is CASSLRGWDSSGANVLTF. The CDR3 bases are TGTGCCAGCAGTTTAAGGGGATGGGATAGCTCTGGGGCCAACGTCCTGACTTTC.

This clone has only a few counts. The rearrangement links TRBV5-1 to TRBJ2-1, with no clear D. In germline, CDR1 is SGHRS, CDR2 YFSETQ. Trimming cost V 2 bases and J 8 bases, with 8 bases left between them. The CDR3 contains 12 residues. CDR3 in amino acids: CASSFGAYEQFF. CDR3 in DNA: TGCGCCAGCAGCTTCGGAGCCTATGAGCAGTTCTTC.

V is TRBV7-9 and J is TRBJ1-2; 12 nucleotides match TRBD1. V shed 5 bases and J 13 bases; nucleotides not matched to a gene: 14. This CDR3 has 15 residues. Germline values: CDR1 SEHNR, CDR2 FQNEAQ (reference sequence). In DNA, the CDR3 is TGTGCCAGCAGCGAACTAGGGACAGGGGGCGCGGACTGCACCTTC. It specifies CASSELGTGGADCTF.

The gene calls are TRBV2 and TRBJ1-2; D not resolved. The CDR3 runs 12 residues. V was pared by 6 bases and J by 4 bases, with 9 bases between. Germline V gene lookup returns CDR1 SNHLY and CDR2 FYNNEI. Written as DNA, the CDR3 is TGTGCCAGCAGCGAAAGCGCCTATGGCTACACCTTC. Its protein is CASSESAYGYTF.

The V and J genes are TRBV25-1 and TRBJ2-1; 8 bases match TRBD2. V lost 4 bases, J lost 2 bases, and 1 base stayed unmatched. CDR1 and CDR2 from the germline V gene are MGHDK and SYGVNS. CDR3 size: 14 residues. The CDR3: CASSGSGAYNEQFF. As DNA, the CDR3 is TGTGCCAGCAGTGGTAGCGGGGCCTACAATGAGCAGTTCTTC.

The chain combines TRBV28 with TRBJ2-1, with 9 nucleotides matching TRBD1. The CDR3 is 14 amino acids. Germline lookup yields CDR1 MDHEN and CDR2 SYDVKM. J was trimmed by 4 bases and V by 9 bases; bases with no gene match: 7. The CDR3 is CASRRDRAYNEQFF. CDR3 sequence (DNA): TGTGCCAGTAGACGGGACAGGGCGTACAATGAGCAGTTCTTC.

The chain is built from TRBV10-3 and TRBJ2-5; 10 nucleotides agree with TRBD2. Germline trimming cut 3 bases from V and 8 bases from J; bases unmatched to any gene: 15. The germline gives CDR1 ENHRY, CDR2 SYGVKD. The CDR3 is made up of 17 amino acids. The CDR3 here is CAISEQLAGSSFGTQYF. In DNA, the CDR3 is TGTGCCATCAGTGAACAACTAGCGGGGTCCTCGTTCGGTACCCAGTACTTC.